This TCR beta chain was found in a study of blood T cell repertoires in COVID-19. Background on the study: Sites across the United States, Italy and Spain contributed samples from acute and convalescent COVID-19. From T cells, B-cell-depleted T cells, or PBMCs came the material, which was cDNA or gDNA.

In the source study's methods: Reference gene primer amplification yielded estimated nucleated cell counts. The table came from immunoSEQ multiplex PCR; TCRdb's copy has only in-frame clones and leaves some out. That table is the source of V, J and clone size, and D and trimming were worked out from the DNA. Of about 150,000 clones detected, around 87% appear once; the ten largest clones hold 0.58%. Germline CDR1 and CDR2: SGDLS and YYNGEE. The CDR3 runs 15 residues. V lost 3 bases, J lost 4 bases, and 5 bases stayed unmatched. Seattle researchers signed up patients amid active infection and tracked them longitudinally.

This sequence originates from a man in his fifties or sixties with COVID-19, enrolled during active disease. This rearrangement joins TRBV9 to TRBJ2-3, with TRBD2 identical over 10 bases. Sequencing was carried out using peripheral blood. DNA for the CDR3: TGTGCCAGCAGCGGTAGCGGGAGGTTCGCAGATACGCAGTATTTT. It specifies CASSGSGRFADTQYF.